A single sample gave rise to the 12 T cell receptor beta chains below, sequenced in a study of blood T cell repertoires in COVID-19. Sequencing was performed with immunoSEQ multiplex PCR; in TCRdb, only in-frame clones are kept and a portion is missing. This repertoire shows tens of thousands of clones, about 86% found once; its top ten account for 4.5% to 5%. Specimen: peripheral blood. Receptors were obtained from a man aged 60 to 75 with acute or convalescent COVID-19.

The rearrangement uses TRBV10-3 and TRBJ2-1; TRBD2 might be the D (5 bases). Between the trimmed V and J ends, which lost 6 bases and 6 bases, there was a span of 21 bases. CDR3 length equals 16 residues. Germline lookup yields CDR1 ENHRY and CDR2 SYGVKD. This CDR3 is CAIRTRTSPDGNEQFF. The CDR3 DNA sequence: TGTGCCATCAGGACCCGAACTAGTCCCGACGGCAATGAGCAGTTCTTC.

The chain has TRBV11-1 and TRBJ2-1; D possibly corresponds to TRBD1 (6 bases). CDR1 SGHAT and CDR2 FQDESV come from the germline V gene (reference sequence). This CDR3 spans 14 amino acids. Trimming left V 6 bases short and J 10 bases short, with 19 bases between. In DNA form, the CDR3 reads TGTGCCAGCAGTTCAAACACAGGGTTGGCGGAGCAGTTCTTC. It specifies CASSSNTGLAEQFF.

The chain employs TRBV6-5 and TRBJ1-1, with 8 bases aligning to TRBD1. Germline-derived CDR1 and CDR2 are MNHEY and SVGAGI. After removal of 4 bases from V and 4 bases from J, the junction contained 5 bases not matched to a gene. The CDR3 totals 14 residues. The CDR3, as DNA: TGTGCCAGCAGTTCAAGGACAGGGAGCACTGAAGCTTTCTTT. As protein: CASSSRTGSTEAFF.

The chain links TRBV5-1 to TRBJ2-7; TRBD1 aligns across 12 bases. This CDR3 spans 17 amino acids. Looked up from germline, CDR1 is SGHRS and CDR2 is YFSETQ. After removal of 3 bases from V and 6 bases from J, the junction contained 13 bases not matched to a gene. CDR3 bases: TGCGCCAGCAGCTCCGCCCCTACCGGGACAGGGGGCAGCGAGCAGTACTTC. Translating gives CASSSAPTGTGGSEQYF.

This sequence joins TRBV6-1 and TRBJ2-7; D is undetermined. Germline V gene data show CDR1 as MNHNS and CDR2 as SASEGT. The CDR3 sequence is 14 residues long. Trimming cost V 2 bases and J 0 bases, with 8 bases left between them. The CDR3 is CASSERVGSYEQYF. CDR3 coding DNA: TGTGCCAGCAGTGAACGGGTAGGCTCCTACGAGCAGTACTTC.

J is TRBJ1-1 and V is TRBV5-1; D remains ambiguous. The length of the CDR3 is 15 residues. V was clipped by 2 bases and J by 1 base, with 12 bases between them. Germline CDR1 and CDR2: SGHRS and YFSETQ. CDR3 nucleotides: TGCGCCAGCAGCTTTGGGGTCGGGGAGAACACTGAAGCTTTCTTT. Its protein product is CASSFGVGENTEAFF.

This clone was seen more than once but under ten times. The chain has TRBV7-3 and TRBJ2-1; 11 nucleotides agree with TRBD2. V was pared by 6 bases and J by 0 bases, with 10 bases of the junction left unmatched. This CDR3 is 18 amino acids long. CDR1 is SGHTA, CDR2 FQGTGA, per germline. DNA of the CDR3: TGTGCCAGCAGAGGGGGGACTAGCGGCCCGAGCTCCTACAATGAGCAGTTCTTC. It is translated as CASRGGTSGPSSYNEQFF.

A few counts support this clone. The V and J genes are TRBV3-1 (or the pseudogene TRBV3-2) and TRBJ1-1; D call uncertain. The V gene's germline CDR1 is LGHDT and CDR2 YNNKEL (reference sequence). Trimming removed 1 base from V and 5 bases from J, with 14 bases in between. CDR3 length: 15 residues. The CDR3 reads CASSQALGRDTEAFF. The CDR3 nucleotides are TGTGCCAGCAGCCAAGCTCTAGGGCGGGATACTGAAGCTTTCTTT.

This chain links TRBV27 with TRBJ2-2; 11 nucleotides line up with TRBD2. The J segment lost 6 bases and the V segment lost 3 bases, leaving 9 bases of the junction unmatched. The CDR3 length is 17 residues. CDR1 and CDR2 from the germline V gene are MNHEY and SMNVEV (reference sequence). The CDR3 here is CASSFYSGTSGSGELFF. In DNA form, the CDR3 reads TGTGCCAGCAGTTTCTATTCCGGGACTAGCGGTTCCGGGGAGCTGTTTTTT.

This chain's CDR3 is CASSPTDSPPPYEQYF. The CDR3, as DNA: TGTGCCAGCAGCCCGACCGACAGCCCTCCACCCTACGAGCAGTACTTC. The chain is built from TRBV9 and TRBJ2-7, with a tentative D call TRBD1 (5 bases). CDR1 and CDR2 (germline): SGDLS, YYNGEE. The length of the CDR3 is 16 residues. Trimming removed 4 bases from V and 2 bases from J, with 19 bases in between. The full variable domain, with the rest looked up from reference TRBV9 and TRBJ2-7, is DSGVTQTPKHLITATGQRVTLRCSPRSGDLSVYWYQQSLDQGLQFLIQYYNGEERAKGNILERFSAQQFPDLHSELNLSSLELGDSALYFCASSPTDSPPPYEQYFGPGTRLTVT.

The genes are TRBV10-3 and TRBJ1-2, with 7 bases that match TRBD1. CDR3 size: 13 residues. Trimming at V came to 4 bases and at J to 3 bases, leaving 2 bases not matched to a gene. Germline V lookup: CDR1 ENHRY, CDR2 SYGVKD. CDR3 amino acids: CAISAGTDYGYTF. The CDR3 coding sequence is TGTGCCATCAGTGCCGGGACAGACTATGGCTACACCTTC.

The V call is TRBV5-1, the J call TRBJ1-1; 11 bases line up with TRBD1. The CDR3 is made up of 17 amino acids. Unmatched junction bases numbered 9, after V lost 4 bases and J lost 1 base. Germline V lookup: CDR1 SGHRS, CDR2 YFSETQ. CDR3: CASSVGQGEGSNTEAFF. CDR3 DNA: TGCGCCAGCAGCGTGGGACAGGGGGAAGGGTCGAACACTGAAGCTTTCTTT.